This is a list of T cell receptor beta chains from one sample in a study of T-cell memory formation after mild COVID-19. TCRdb independently ran MiXCR on the 5' RACE reads; one entry per CDR3 protein. The sample contains 30,000 to 45,000 distinct CDR3 sequences, around 10% of which appear only once. Sequencing was carried out using PBMCs or a T cell subset sorted from them (not recorded which). Source of these receptors: a man aged 18 to 30 who had mild COVID-19 (a few samples of this study predate the infection). Cell type and time point are not known. Each CDR3 is given with its conserved first and last residue. A D gene is named only where the DNA matches it firmly. Some rows have no size entry. The others give once, few or many, or a class for an expanded clone.

TRBV10-3	many	TRBJ1-4	TRBD1	TGTGCCATCAGACCGGGACAGGACAATGAAAAACTGTTTTTT	CAIRPGQDNEKLFF
TRBV4-3	.	TRBJ2-1	.	TGCGCCAGCAGCCAAGACGGCGGGTCCTACAATGAGCAGTTCTTC	CASSQDGGSYNEQFF
TRBV5-1	many	TRBJ2-3	.	TGCGCCAGCAGCTTGGGGGCCCGGGGCGACACGCAGTATTTT	CASSLGARGDTQYF
TRBV28	many	TRBJ2-3	.	TGTGCCAGCAGACACCCAGAACTGAGCACAGATACGCAGTATTTT	CASRHPELSTDTQYF
TRBV5-6	many	TRBJ1-2	.	TGTGCCAGCAGCCTCCGACCCACCGGGACTGGATCTAACTATGGCTACACCTTC	CASSLRPTGTGSNYGYTF
TRBV29-1	many	TRBJ2-4	.	TGCAGCGTTGCTGGAGAAGAACTAGCCAAAAACATTCAGTACTTC	CSVAGEELAKNIQYF
TRBV20-1	.	TRBJ2-2	TRBD1	TGCAGTGCTAGGGGGGCGGGACAGGGGAGTGAGGAGCTGTTTTTT	CSARGAGQGSEELFF
TRBV6-5	many	TRBJ1-2	TRBD1	TGTGCCAGCAGTCTCCGTCCGGGACAGGTCCCTCTATATGGCTACACCTTC	CASSLRPGQVPLYGYTF
TRBV5-1	many	TRBJ1-2	.	TGCGCCAGCAGCTTGGATTCAGGGGCCTATGGCTACACCTTC	CASSLDSGAYGYTF
TRBV6-2/TRBV6-3	many	TRBJ2-5	.	TGTGCCAGCAGGACCCGGACAGTACAAGAGACCCAGTACTTC	CASRTRTVQETQYF
TRBV20-1	many	TRBJ2-7	.	TGCAGTGCTAGAGATTGGGTCAGCGGATCCACTGACTACGAGCAGTACTTC	CSARDWVSGSTDYEQYF